This T cell receptor beta chain is from a study of neoadjuvant anti-PD-1 for oral cavity cancer. CDR1 and CDR2 from the germline V gene are MRHNA and SNTAGT. CDR3 length: 15 residues. V lost 6 bases, J lost 4 bases, and 8 bases stayed unmatched. The repertoire was sequenced with immunoSEQ multiplex PCR; TCRdb's copy has only in-frame clones and lacks some. The sample carries about 14,000 clones, 70% to 75% recorded once. This rearrangement joins TRBV6-4 to TRBJ2-1; TRBD1 matches 8 bases. The source is a person between 40 and 80 years old with oral cavity squamous cell carcinoma. The sample was PBMCs, taken before nivolumab (anti-PD-1) treatment. CDR3 DNA sequence: TGTGCCAGCAGCCGGGACAGGTCCTCATACAATGAGCAGTTCTTC. It specifies CASSRDRSSYNEQFF.